A single sample gave rise to the 30 T cell receptor beta chains below, sequenced in a study of beta chain features in type 1 diabetes. Isolated RNA was reverse transcribed in full, so expressed TCRB transcripts were sequenced. TCRdb's copy holds only in-frame clones and misses some; the assay was immunoSEQ multiplex PCR. The data show 150,000 to 200,000 clones, around 9.7% seen once. Study outcomes and limitations: In every one of the four CD4+ subsets, TCRB CDR3s were moderately but significantly shorter in Type 1 diabetes patients.

These receptors lack a known antigen. Material: central memory CD4+ T cells from blood. These receptors all stem from a woman younger than 45 with type 1 diabetes.

The rearrangement links TRBV19 to TRBJ1-2; tentatively, D is TRBD1 (6 bases). This CDR3 spans 14 amino acids. Germline CDR1 and CDR2: LNHDA and SQIVND (reference sequence). Trimming cost V 5 bases and J 8 bases, with 18 bases left between them. CDR3 in DNA: TGTGCCAGTAGTCGGGTTCCGGACAGCCAAGGCTACACCTTC. Translating gives CASSRVPDSQGYTF. Filled out from reference TRBV19 and TRBJ1-2, the complete variable domain reads DGGITQSPKYLFRKEGQNVTLSCEQNLNHDAMYWYRQDPGQGLRLIYYSQIVNDFQKGDIAEGYSVSREKKESFPLTVTSAQKNPTAFYLCASSRVPDSQGYTFGSGTRLTVV.

This chain joins TRBV7-9 and TRBJ2-1; 8 bases map to TRBD2. In germline, CDR1 is SEHNR, CDR2 FQNEAQ (reference sequence). This CDR3 comprises 17 residues. After removal of 1 base from V and 8 bases from J, the junction contained 13 bases not matched to a gene. This CDR3 reads CASSLDSTGGPVDEQFF. CDR3 in DNA: TGTGCCAGCAGCTTAGATTCTACGGGAGGGCCGGTAGATGAGCAGTTCTTC.

J is TRBJ2-2 and V is TRBV4-1, with a possible D match to TRBD1 (6 bases). Germline CDR1 is MGHRA and CDR2 is YSYEKL. The V and J ends lost 0 bases and 2 bases respectively, with 13 bases between them. This CDR3 is built from 17 residues. CDR3 region: CASSQEGRGLNTGELFF. CDR3 nucleotides: TGCGCCAGCAGCCAAGAAGGCAGGGGATTAAACACCGGGGAGCTGTTTTTT.

This chain uses TRBV2 with TRBJ1-5; TRBD1 agrees at 9 bases. This CDR3 comprises 16 residues. Germline assignment: CDR1 SNHLY and CDR2 FYNNEI. J lost 2 bases, V lost 7 bases, and 9 bases had no gene match. The CDR3 reads CASTVDRGNGNQPQHF. The CDR3 coding sequence is TGTGCCAGCACCGTCGACAGGGGGAATGGCAATCAGCCCCAGCATTTT. Drawing the rest from reference TRBV2 and TRBJ1-5, the complete variable domain is EPEVTQTPSHQVTQMGQEVILRCVPISNHLYFYWYRQILGQKVEFLVSFYNNEISEKSEIFDDQFSVERPDGSNFTLKIRSTKLEDSAMYFCASTVDRGNGNQPQHFGDGTRLSIL.

This clone turned up a few times. V gene TRBV2 combines with J gene TRBJ1-5, with a weak D call TRBD1 (6 bases). Trimming removed 2 bases from V and 11 bases from J, with 16 bases in between. CDR1 and CDR2 from the germline V gene are SNHLY and FYNNEI. CDR3 length equals 14 residues. CDR3 coding DNA: TGTGCCAGCAGTGAAAAGGGGGACCCCCCAGCCCAGCATTTT. Protein sequence: CASSEKGDPPAQHF.

This clone was counted between two and nine times. The rearrangement uses TRBV28 and TRBJ1-2; 9 bases are a match to TRBD1. With 4 bases clipped from V and 3 bases from J, the junction kept 9 bases outside the gene matches. Germline V gives CDR1 MDHEN, CDR2 SYDVKM. This CDR3 is 16 amino acids long. DNA of the CDR3: TGTGCCAGCAGTTCGAACAGGGGGCCCGGTGACTATGGCTACACCTTC. Protein sequence: CASSSNRGPGDYGYTF.

This clone has a handful of counts. The chain joins TRBV5-1 to TRBJ2-5; tentative D call: TRBD2 (6 bases). CDR3 size: 15 residues. Germline lookup yields CDR1 SGHRS and CDR2 YFSETQ. V lost 4 bases to trimming and J lost 5 bases, with 18 bases between them. The CDR3 is CASSTTKRVGETQYF. The CDR3 nucleotides are TGCGCCAGCAGCACGACGAAGCGGGTAGGGGAGACCCAGTACTTC.

This clone was seen a handful of times. CDR3 nucleotide sequence: TGTGCCAGCAGCTTTATGAGGCCTACAGGCGGCGGGGAGCTGTTTTTT. As protein: CASSFMRPTGGGELFF. V and J are TRBV11-1 and TRBJ2-2, with D possibly TRBD1 on 5 matching bases. The V end lost 3 bases, the J end lost 7 bases, and 18 bases lay between the germline ends. Germline V CDR1 and CDR2: SGHAT, FQDESV (reference sequence). The CDR3 is 16 residues long.

This clone was counted ten times or more. The rearrangement uses TRBV7-9 and TRBJ2-2; no firm D call. Deletions cut 4 bases from V and 5 bases from J, with 5 bases between. The germline gives CDR1 SEHNR, CDR2 FQNEAQ (reference sequence). The CDR3 sequence is 12 residues long. CDR3 nucleotides: TGTGCCAGCAGCTCCCGTACCGGGGAGCTGTTTTTT. It is translated as CASSSRTGELFF.

The chain couples TRBV7-3 to TRBJ2-3; D is possibly TRBD1 (5 bases). Germline values: CDR1 SGHTA, CDR2 FQGTGA. V shed 3 bases and J shed 5 bases, with 6 bases lying between them. The CDR3 has 12 residues. The CDR3 loop reads CASSFQGDTQYF. CDR3 nucleotides: TGTGCCAGCAGCTTCCAGGGAGATACGCAGTATTTT.

The chain combines TRBV19 with TRBJ1-5, with D unresolved. This CDR3 comprises 13 residues. Trimming took 5 bases from V and 4 from J, leaving 9 bases between them. Germline CDR1 reads LNHDA; CDR2 reads SQIVND (reference sequence). CDR3 DNA sequence: TGTGCCAGTAGTCGACAAGAGAATCAGCCCCAGCATTTT. Amino acid sequence: CASSRQENQPQHF.

This clone was counted only a few times. The V call is TRBV5-8, the J call TRBJ2-2, with TRBD1 matching over 7 bases. V gave up 7 bases and J gave up 6 bases; unmatched junction bases: 6. The CDR3 is 13 residues long. CDR1 is SGHTS, CDR2 YDEGEE, per germline. The CDR3 is CASDRVGPGELFF. CDR3 coding DNA: TGTGCCAGCGACAGGGTTGGGCCCGGGGAGCTGTTTTTT.

The chain combines TRBV10-3 with TRBJ1-1, with D uncertain. Trimming stripped 4 bases from V and 0 bases from J, with 9 bases between. The CDR3 runs 14 residues. CDR1 and CDR2 from the germline V gene are ENHRY and SYGVKD. CDR3 loop: CAISGTQMNTEAFF. Here the CDR3 DNA reads TGTGCCATCAGTGGTACACAGATGAACACTGAAGCTTTCTTT.

This clone was detected a few times. The chain recombines TRBV30 with TRBJ1-5; D might be TRBD1 (6 bases). Germline V gives CDR1 GTSNPN, CDR2 SVGIG (reference sequence). The CDR3 covers 12 residues. Trimming took 5 bases from V and 3 from J, leaving 8 bases between them. CDR3 in amino acids: CAWSGVNQPQHF. The CDR3 coding sequence is TGTGCCTGGTCAGGGGTCAATCAGCCCCAGCATTTT.

The genes are TRBV9 and TRBJ2-3; 8 nucleotides line up with TRBD1. Germline V lookup: CDR1 SGDLS, CDR2 YYNGEE. V lost 1 base to trimming and J lost 5 bases; unmatched junction nucleotides: 3. The CDR3 spans 14 residues. The CDR3 here is CASSVQGAEDTQYF. In DNA, the CDR3 is TGTGCCAGCAGCGTACAGGGGGCCGAAGATACGCAGTATTTT.

As DNA, the CDR3 is TGTGCCAGCAGCCAGACAGGGGCCCGCTCTGGAAACACCATATATTTT. Translation gives CASSQTGARSGNTIYF. The rearrangement uses TRBV13 and TRBJ1-3, with TRBD1 matching over 8 bases. Trimming cost V 5 bases and J 0 bases; bases outside gene matches: 6. Germline lookup yields CDR1 PRHDT and CDR2 FYEKMQ (reference sequence). The length of the CDR3 is 16 residues. Based on the CDR3 plus reference TRBV13 and TRBJ1-3, the full variable domain is AAGVIQSPRHLIKEKRETATLKCYPIPRHDTVYWYQQGPGQDPQFLISFYEKMQSDKGSIPDRFSAQQFSDYHSELNMSSLELGDSALYFCASSQTGARSGNTIYFGEGSWLTVV.

The chain couples TRBV5-1 to TRBJ2-2, with 10 bases that match TRBD2. Per germline, CDR1 SGHRS and CDR2 YFSETQ. Trimming at V came to 6 bases and at J to 2 bases, leaving 4 bases not matched to a gene. The CDR3 spans 15 residues. The CDR3 bases are TGCGCCAGCAACATAGCGGGAGGTAACACCGGGGAGCTGTTTTTT. This gives the protein CASNIAGGNTGELFF.

The chain has TRBV4-1 and TRBJ1-2; D might be TRBD1 (6 bases). Trimming stripped 2 bases from V and 4 bases from J, with 14 bases between. Germline lookup yields CDR1 MGHRA and CDR2 YSYEKL. CDR3 length: 15 residues. The CDR3 DNA sequence: TGCGCCAGCAGCCAATTGCGGGGGCAGGGCTATGGCTACACCTTC. This sequence encodes CASSQLRGQGYGYTF.

The CDR3 nucleotides are TGTGCCAGCAGCTCTAGAGCGGATGGGGGGAAAGAGACCCAGTACTTC. This codes for CASSSRADGGKETQYF. This chain joins TRBV7-8 and TRBJ2-5; D might be TRBD2 (6 bases). Germline-derived CDR1 and CDR2 are SGHVS and FQNEAQ. V gave up 4 bases and J gave up 3 bases, with 18 bases separating them. The CDR3 length is 16 residues.

This clone turned up a few times. The chain employs TRBV19 and TRBJ2-2; 8 bases are shared with TRBD2. Trimming at V came to 8 bases and at J to 1 base, leaving 3 bases not matched to a gene. The CDR3 length is 14 residues. Looked up from germline, CDR1 is LNHDA and CDR2 is SQIVND (reference sequence). CDR3: CASRLARNTGELFF. In DNA, the CDR3 is TGTGCCAGTCGACTAGCGAGGAACACCGGGGAGCTGTTTTTT.

The rearrangement links TRBV28 to TRBJ2-6; tentatively, D is TRBD2 (5 bases). Trimming cost V 5 bases and J 6 bases, with 17 bases left between them. CDR1 and CDR2 (germline): MDHEN, SYDVKM. This CDR3 contains 16 residues. CDR3 nucleotides: TGTGCCAGCAGTCCCCTCGGGGATTTTGTGGCCAACGTCCTGACTTTC. The encoded protein is CASSPLGDFVANVLTF.

This clone was found a few times. V is TRBV29-1 and J is TRBJ2-4, with TRBD2 identical over 7 bases. This CDR3 spans 13 amino acids. V trimming: 7 bases; J trimming: 3 bases; junction bases outside the gene matches: 6. Germline loops: CDR1 SQVTM, CDR2 ANQGSEA. The CDR3 DNA sequence: TGCAGCGCCCAGGCGGGGGTCAAAAACATTCAGTACTTC. It is translated as CSAQAGVKNIQYF.

This clone was seen a few times. The V call is TRBV28, the J call TRBJ1-4; D unresolved. Germline lookup yields CDR1 MDHEN and CDR2 SYDVKM. The CDR3 is 13 amino acids. Trimming removed 4 bases from V and 1 base from J, with 4 bases in between. CDR3 nucleotide sequence: TGTGCCAGCAGTTATATAACTAATGAAAAACTGTTTTTT. Protein sequence: CASSYITNEKLFF.

This clone has a handful of counts. The rearrangement uses TRBV7-2 and TRBJ2-1; 7 bases are a match to TRBD1. Per the germline V gene, CDR1 is SGHTA and CDR2 is FQGNSA. This CDR3 comprises 15 residues. V lost 6 bases to trimming and J lost 9 bases; unmatched junction nucleotides: 14. Here the CDR3 reads CASSSGTVPWSEQFF. The CDR3 DNA reads as TGTGCCAGCAGTTCCGGGACAGTCCCTTGGAGTGAGCAGTTCTTC. The variable domain in full, completed from reference TRBV7-2 and TRBJ2-1, reads GAGVSQSPSNKVTEKGKDVELRCDPISGHTALYWYRQSLGQGLEFLIYFQGNSAPDKSGLPSDRFSAERTGGSVSTLTIQRTQQEDSAVYLCASSSGTVPWSEQFFGPGTRLTVL.

This clone came up a few times. The rearrangement links TRBV7-2 to TRBJ2-7; TRBD2 aligns across 8 bases. Germline CDR1 reads SGHTA; CDR2 reads FQGNSA. The CDR3 runs to 14 residues. V lost 3 bases to trimming and J lost 3 bases; unmatched junction nucleotides: 4. CDR3 protein: CASSFTSGGYEQYF. The CDR3 coding sequence is TGTGCCAGCAGCTTTACTAGCGGAGGCTACGAGCAGTACTTC.

This clone has a handful of counts. The chain uses TRBV7-2 and TRBJ2-1, with D possibly being TRBD1 (5 bases). Germline V gives CDR1 SGHTA, CDR2 FQGNSA. This CDR3 is 15 amino acids long. V lost 2 bases and J 0 bases, leaving 8 bases between the germline ends. CDR3 sequence: CASSLQGSSYNEQFF. CDR3 DNA sequence: TGTGCCAGCAGCTTACAGGGTAGCTCCTACAATGAGCAGTTCTTC.

In this sample, this clone turned up a few times. The chain uses TRBV7-9 and TRBJ1-1; D not resolved. V lost 4 bases, J lost 1 base, and 4 bases lay in between. Per germline, CDR1 SEHNR and CDR2 FQNEAQ (reference sequence). This CDR3 has 12 residues. As DNA, the CDR3 is TGTGCCAGCAGCTCAGAGAACACTGAAGCTTTCTTT. It is translated as CASSSENTEAFF. The full variable domain, rest sourced from reference TRBV7-9 and TRBJ1-1, is DTGVSQNPRHKITKRGQNVTFRCDPISEHNRLYWYRQTLGQGPEFLTYFQNEAQLEKSRLLSDRFSAERPKGSFSTLEIQRTEQGDSAMYLCASSSENTEAFFGQGTRLTVV.

The chain employs TRBV2 and TRBJ1-5; 8 bases line up with TRBD1. The CDR3 has 14 amino acids. In germline, CDR1 is SNHLY, CDR2 FYNNEI. Unmatched junction bases numbered 8, after V lost 7 bases and J lost 6 bases. The CDR3 reads CASIPGQGGQPQHF. CDR3 in DNA: TGTGCCAGCATCCCTGGACAGGGAGGTCAGCCCCAGCATTTT. Complete variable domain (other parts from reference TRBV2 and TRBJ1-5): EPEVTQTPSHQVTQMGQEVILRCVPISNHLYFYWYRQILGQKVEFLVSFYNNEISEKSEIFDDQFSVERPDGSNFTLKIRSTKLEDSAMYFCASIPGQGGQPQHFGDGTRLSIL.

This clone was found a few times. The chain has TRBV27 and TRBJ2-6; TRBD2 agrees at 7 bases. CDR3 length: 18 amino acids. V lost 7 bases, J lost 0 bases, and 12 bases stayed unmatched. The germline V gene encodes CDR1 MNHEY and CDR2 SMNVEV (reference sequence). Here the CDR3 reads CASTPAAGASSGANVLTF. Here the CDR3 DNA reads TGTGCCAGCACCCCGGCTGCGGGAGCCTCCTCTGGGGCCAACGTCCTGACTTTC.

The J gene is TRBJ2-3, the V gene TRBV28; tentatively, D is TRBD2 (5 bases). Per germline, CDR1 MDHEN and CDR2 SYDVKM. The V and J ends lost 8 bases and 2 bases respectively, with 11 bases between them. CDR3 length: 13 amino acids. The CDR3 loop reads CASRDPNTDTQYF. CDR3 sequence (DNA): TGTGCCAGCCGGGATCCTAACACAGATACGCAGTATTTT.